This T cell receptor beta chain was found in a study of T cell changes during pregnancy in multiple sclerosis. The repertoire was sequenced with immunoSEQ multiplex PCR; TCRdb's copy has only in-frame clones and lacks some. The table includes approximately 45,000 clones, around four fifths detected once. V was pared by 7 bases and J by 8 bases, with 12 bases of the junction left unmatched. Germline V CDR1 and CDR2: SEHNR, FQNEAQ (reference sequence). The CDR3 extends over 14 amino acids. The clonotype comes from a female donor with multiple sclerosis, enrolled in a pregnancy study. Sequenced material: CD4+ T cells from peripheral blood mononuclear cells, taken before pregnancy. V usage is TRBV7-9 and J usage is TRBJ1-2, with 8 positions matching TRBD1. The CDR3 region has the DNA TGTGCCAGCACCCGAGAGGACAGGGTTAAAGGCTACACCTTC. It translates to CASTREDRVKGYTF.